This T cell receptor beta chain stems from a study of cytomegalovirus exposure and HLA in healthy donors. As for this clone: What it binds is unknown.

The V segment lost 4 bases and the J segment 6 bases; nucleotides outside the gene matches: 6. The CDR3 runs 15 residues. CDR1 is KGHSH, CDR2 LQKENI, per germline. Study results and caveats: Likely technical artifact: a cluster of highly shared sequence variants. It was in a later analysis that TCR association rates were seen to vary by HLA locus, highest for DRB1 and lowest for HLA-C. It was reported that the classifier diagnosed cytomegalovirus status with high specificity and sensitivity in both the original and validation cohorts.

The PCR ran on 60 Vbeta and 13 Jbeta primers. The protocol was immunoSEQ multiplex PCR, while the TCRdb copy is restricted to in-frame clones and leaves out a portion. The sample shows more than 80,000 clones, about 76% of them seen only once. The gene calls are TRBV18 and TRBJ1-4; 9 nucleotides match TRBD1. The receptor was isolated from a woman aged 45 to 65 in good health and CMV-seropositive. What was sequenced was PBMCs. CDR3 protein: CASSRTTGGYEKLFF. The CDR3 DNA is TGTGCCAGCTCACGGACGACAGGGGGATATGAAAAACTGTTTTTT.